These 32 T cell receptor beta chains share one sample of origin, sequenced in a study of regulatory T cells in long-lasting Graves disease. Investigators prepared the TCR beta libraries by applying iRepertoire HTBI primers and Arm-PCR of CDR3 regions. Each CDR3 protein is one row after TCRdb ran MiXCR on the multiplex PCR reads. The sample lists 600,000 to 800,000 distinct CDR3 sequences, about 32% occurring once. The time point denotes: persistent/refractory GD, antithyroid drugs over 5 years with positive TRAb. PBMC RNA served as the TCR library source. The material sequenced was peripheral blood mononuclear cells (PBMCs), taken when the disease was refractory, from a patient treated with antithyroid drugs. The source is a female donor with Graves disease.

In this sample, this clonotype turned up a few times. The chain has TRBV6-5 and TRBJ1-2, with D possibly TRBD1 on 6 matching bases. V was shortened by 2 bases and J by 4 bases, with 14 bases between the two germline ends. The germline gives CDR1 MNHEY, CDR2 SVGAGI. CDR3 size: 15 residues. CDR3 DNA sequence: TGTGCCAGCAGTTACAGGGGGGAGCAACTCTATGGCTACACCTTC. As protein: CASSYRGEQLYGYTF.

This clonotype has ten or more counts. The J gene is TRBJ1-5, the V gene TRBV27; possibly TRBD1 for D (6 bases). Germline CDR1 MNHEY, CDR2 SMNVEV (reference sequence). V was clipped by 3 bases and J by 3 bases, with 12 bases between them. The CDR3 totals 15 residues. CDR3: CASSLNRAYNQPQHF. DNA of the CDR3: TGTGCCAGCAGTTTGAACAGGGCTTACAATCAGCCCCAGCATTTT.

This clonotype appeared a few times. The gene calls are TRBV2 and TRBJ2-7; 9 bases match TRBD1. Trimming took 6 bases from V and 3 from J; bases not matched to a gene: 6. Germline values: CDR1 SNHLY, CDR2 FYNNEI. The CDR3 spans 14 residues. CDR3 residues: CASRLTTGGYEQYF. The CDR3 coding sequence is TGTGCCAGCAGGCTCACGACAGGGGGCTACGAGCAGTACTTC.

V and J are TRBV27 and TRBJ2-7; 9 bases are shared with TRBD2. Germline V CDR1 and CDR2: MNHEY, SMNVEV (reference sequence). The CDR3 loop spans 16 amino acids. The ends lost 5 bases at V and 5 bases at J; junction bases unmatched: 13. The CDR3 spells CASSTAGGRARNEQYF. The CDR3 nucleotides are TGTGCCAGCAGTACCGCTGGCGGGAGGGCCCGAAACGAGCAGTACTTC.

This clonotype was counted a few times. The V and J genes are TRBV30 and TRBJ1-5; D is perhaps TRBD1 (6 bases). The V gene lost 0 bases and the J gene lost 6 bases, with 15 bases spanning the gap. The CDR3 is made up of 15 amino acids. Germline V lookup: CDR1 GTSNPN, CDR2 SVGIG (reference sequence). In nucleotides, the CDR3 is TGTGCCTGGAGTGTACCGGGACACGGGCGTCAGCCCCAGCATTTT. Residues: CAWSVPGHGRQPQHF.

V and J are TRBV25-1 and TRBJ1-3; a possible D gene is TRBD1 (5 bases). Germline loops: CDR1 MGHDK, CDR2 SYGVNS. The CDR3 has 16 residues. V lost 7 bases to trimming and J lost 0 bases, with 16 bases between them. The CDR3 region is CASTPSGGVSGNTIYF. CDR3 in DNA: TGTGCCAGCACCCCAAGCGGGGGGGTCTCTGGAAACACCATATATTTT.

This clonotype was detected ten times or more. This chain connects TRBV27 to TRBJ1-4; perhaps TRBD1 as D (6 bases). Germline V lookup: CDR1 MNHEY, CDR2 SMNVEV (reference sequence). The CDR3 is made up of 14 amino acids. V was cut by 4 bases and J by 4 bases, with 10 bases left in between. CDR3: CASSSQGFNEKLFF. CDR3 sequence (DNA): TGTGCCAGCAGTTCCCAGGGGTTTAATGAAAAACTGTTTTTT.

The chain links TRBV2 to TRBJ2-5, with a tentative D call TRBD2 (5 bases). The CDR3 length is 15 residues. Trimming pared 1 base from V and 1 base from J, leaving 10 bases between. The germline CDR1 and CDR2 sequences are SNHLY and FYNNEI. CDR3 residues: CASSEVEGSQETQYF. In DNA form, the CDR3 reads TGTGCCAGCAGTGAAGTTGAGGGCAGCCAAGAGACCCAGTACTTC.

The J gene is TRBJ2-1, the V gene TRBV12-3 or TRBV12-4; the match to TRBD1 covers 8 bases. This CDR3 is 20 amino acids long. With 5 bases clipped from V and 0 bases from J, the junction kept 18 bases outside the gene matches. Here the CDR3 reads CASSLTAVGQVFFSYNEQFF. The CDR3 region has the DNA TGTGCCAGCAGTCTCACCGCCGTGGGACAGGTTTTTTTCTCCTACAATGAGCAGTTCTTC.

This clonotype showed up just a few times. The chain couples TRBV2 to TRBJ1-6; D not resolved. The V end was cut by 0 bases, the J end by 7 bases, with 10 bases between. The CDR3 consists of 15 residues. Germline-derived CDR1 and CDR2 are SNHLY and FYNNEI. This CDR3 is CASSEARRLNSPLHF. CDR3 nucleotide sequence: TGTGCCAGCAGTGAAGCTAGGCGGCTAAATTCACCCCTCCACTTT.

This clonotype appeared a few times. The rearrangement links TRBV5-1 to TRBJ2-7; D remains unclear. This CDR3 contains 13 residues. CDR1 and CDR2 (germline): SGHRS, YFSETQ. V lost 5 bases to trimming and J lost 0 bases, with 9 bases between them. The CDR3 reads CASRPTSSYEQYF. CDR3 sequence (DNA): TGCGCCAGCAGACCGACAAGCTCCTACGAGCAGTACTTC.

This chain joins TRBV4-2 and TRBJ1-1; no reliable D call. Trimming stripped 0 bases from V and 4 bases from J, with 12 bases between. This CDR3 contains 15 residues. From germline, CDR1 is LGHNA and CDR2 YNFKEQ. The DNA for the CDR3 is TGTGCCAGCAGCCAAGAGACGCTTGCGAGCACTGAAGCTTTCTTT. It yields the protein CASSQETLASTEAFF.

The chain couples TRBV7-2 to TRBJ1-2, with D perhaps TRBD1 (5 bases). This CDR3 region has 14 residues. Per germline, CDR1 SGHTA and CDR2 FQGNSA. The V end was cut by 2 bases, the J end by 4 bases, with 11 bases between. In DNA form, the CDR3 reads TGTGCCAGCAGCTTATGGGGGTCCCCCTATGGCTACACCTTC. Its translation: CASSLWGSPYGYTF.

The chain uses TRBV5-1 and TRBJ2-3, with D unresolved. This CDR3 contains 13 residues. V was trimmed by 3 bases and J by 2 bases, leaving 7 bases between them. Germline V lookup: CDR1 SGHRS, CDR2 YFSETQ. The CDR3 DNA reads as TGCGCCAGCAGCTCGACGGACACAGATACGCAGTATTTT. It specifies CASSSTDTDTQYF.

Remarks on this clonotype: A junction end diverges from the germline sequence, so it may reflect a read error. The chain couples TRBV12-3 or TRBV12-4 to TRBJ1-2; D is perhaps TRBD1 (5 bases). CDR3 length equals 11 residues. CDR3 nucleotides: TGTGCCAGCAGTTCGACAGCGATAAGGGCCTTC. Residues: CASSSTAIRAF.

This rearrangement joins TRBV12-3 or TRBV12-4 to TRBJ2-5; TRBD2 matches 12 bases. Germline trimming cut 11 bases from V and 5 bases from J; bases unmatched to any gene: 15. CDR3 size: 16 residues. DNA for the CDR3: TGTGCCGGCACTAGGGCTAGCGGGAGGGCCATGGAGACCCAGTACTTC. Amino acid sequence: CAGTRASGRAMETQYF.

This rearrangement joins TRBV12-3 or TRBV12-4 to TRBJ1-1, with TRBD1 as a possible D gene (5 bases). Between the trimmed V and J ends, which lost 1 base and 10 bases, there was a span of 13 bases. The CDR3 loop spans 13 amino acids. CDR3: CASSLGEAGGAFF. CDR3 DNA sequence: TGTGCCAGCAGTTTAGGGGAGGCGGGGGGAGCTTTCTTT.

The CDR3 DNA follows: TGTGCCAGCAGCTTGGGATACCAAGCCTACGAGCAGTACTTC. It yields the protein CASSLGYQAYEQYF. This chain links TRBV5-5 with TRBJ2-7; no clear D gene. This CDR3 region has 14 residues. The V and J ends lost 0 bases and 2 bases respectively, with 9 bases between them. Germline V lookup: CDR1 SGHKS, CDR2 YYEKEE (reference sequence).

J is TRBJ1-2 and V is TRBV7-2, with 11 bases fitting TRBD1. V shed 1 base, J shed 4 bases, and the junction held 11 bases outside the gene matches. Germline CDR1 SGHTA, CDR2 FQGNSA. The CDR3 loop spans 18 amino acids. The CDR3 here is CASSLDGLGQGAGYGYTF. The CDR3 nucleotides are TGTGCCAGCAGCTTAGATGGGCTCGGACAGGGGGCAGGCTATGGCTACACCTTC.

J is TRBJ1-2 and V is TRBV25-1; the D gene is possibly TRBD1 (6 bases). Germline V CDR1 and CDR2: MGHDK, SYGVNS. V dropped 2 bases and J dropped 7 bases, with 14 bases sitting between them. The CDR3 covers 14 residues. DNA for the CDR3: TGTGCCAGCAGTGAAGGCAGGGGTTTGGGTGGCTACACCTTC. Translating it yields CASSEGRGLGGYTF.

The gene calls are TRBV20-1 and TRBJ2-7, with TRBD1 matching over 12 bases. The germline CDR1 and CDR2 sequences are DFQATT and SNEGSKA (reference sequence). V gave up 1 base and J gave up 7 bases; unmatched junction bases: 20. There are 19 residues in the CDR3. CDR3 sequence reads: CSARGGGGQGASGSREQYF. The CDR3 coding sequence is TGCAGTGCTAGAGGTGGAGGGGGACAGGGGGCTAGCGGGAGTCGAGAGCAGTACTTC.

The V and J genes are TRBV12-3 or TRBV12-4 and TRBJ2-7, with 12 positions matching TRBD2. There are 15 residues in the CDR3. V shed 6 bases, J shed 7 bases, and the junction held 10 bases outside the gene matches. The CDR3 spells CASRIGTSGLGEQYF. The DNA of the CDR3 is TGTGCCAGCAGGATAGGGACTAGCGGGCTGGGGGAGCAGTACTTC.

The J gene is TRBJ1-1, the V gene TRBV19; D remains unclear. CDR1 is LNHDA and CDR2 is SQIVND in the germline V gene (reference sequence). The CDR3 totals 13 residues. V shed 3 bases and J shed 1 base, with 6 bases lying between them. This CDR3 reads CASSIVTNTEAFF. The CDR3 DNA reads as TGTGCCAGTAGTATTGTCACGAACACTGAAGCTTTCTTT.

This clonotype was recorded many times. The V call is TRBV29-1, the J call TRBJ1-1; D unclear. Per the germline V gene, CDR1 is SQVTM and CDR2 is ANQGSEA. Trimming removed 5 bases from V and 5 bases from J, with 12 bases in between. This CDR3 spans 12 amino acids. The CDR3 reads CSVFEGATEAFF. The CDR3 nucleotides are TGCAGCGTTTTCGAGGGTGCGACTGAAGCTTTCTTT. The entire variable domain, with the rest obtained from reference TRBV29-1 and TRBJ1-1, is as follows: SAVISQKPSRDICQRGTSLTIQCQVDSQVTMMFWYRQQPGQSLTLIATANQGSEATYESGFVIDKFPISRPNLTFSTLTVSNMSPEDSSIYLCSVFEGATEAFFGQGTRLTVV.

The chain couples TRBV5-5 to TRBJ2-6; the D gene is possibly TRBD2 (5 bases). Deletions cut 0 bases from V and 2 bases from J, with 12 bases between. The CDR3 covers 17 residues. Germline values: CDR1 SGHKS, CDR2 YYEKEE (reference sequence). The CDR3 loop reads CASSLAQRAAGANVLTF. The CDR3 DNA reads TGTGCCAGCAGCTTGGCCCAGAGGGCAGCTGGGGCCAACGTCCTGACTTTC.

This clonotype was detected many times. The chain couples TRBV28 to TRBJ1-2; TRBD1 matches at 8 bases. Germline trimming cut 5 bases from V and 8 bases from J; bases unmatched to any gene: 7. This CDR3 spans 13 amino acids. Germline CDR1 is MDHEN and CDR2 is SYDVKM. CDR3 residues: CASSTWTGRGYTF. DNA of the CDR3: TGTGCCAGCAGTACGTGGACAGGGAGAGGCTACACCTTC.

This clonotype was observed a handful of times. This rearrangement joins TRBV15 to TRBJ1-4; TRBD1 agrees at 10 bases. CDR1 and CDR2 (germline): LNHNV, YYDKDF (reference sequence). V shed 2 bases, J shed 6 bases, and the junction held 6 bases outside the gene matches. The length of the CDR3 is 16 residues. CDR3 in amino acids: CATSRLPGTGDEKLFF. CDR3 in DNA: TGTGCCACCAGCAGACTGCCCGGGACAGGGGATGAAAAACTGTTTTTT.

This clonotype showed up many times. The rearrangement links TRBV12-3 or TRBV12-4 to TRBJ1-1; D remains unclear. V was cut by 3 bases and J by 2 bases, with 7 bases left in between. The CDR3 sequence is 13 residues long. The CDR3 DNA sequence: TGTGCCAGCAGTTTGATGGTAAACACTGAAGCTTTCTTT. Translated, it gives CASSLMVNTEAFF.

To note about this clonotype: This may come from a read error, since a much larger clone is one base off. The chain combines TRBV7-6 with TRBJ2-5; 8 nucleotides match TRBD1. Germline loops: CDR1 SGHVS, CDR2 FNYEAQ. V was clipped by 4 bases and J by 4 bases; unmatched bases: 8. The CDR3 is 15 residues long. The CDR3 loop reads CASSSQGVGGETQYF. DNA for the CDR3: TGTGCCAGCAGCTCACAGGGGGTGGGTGGAGAGACCCAGTACTTC.

The V and J genes are TRBV27 and TRBJ2-3; the match to TRBD2 covers 9 bases. CDR1 is MNHEY, CDR2 SMNVEV, per germline (reference sequence). J was trimmed by 3 bases and V by 0 bases; bases with no gene match: 7. This CDR3 spans 17 amino acids. CDR3 sequence: CASSLSGREGFTDTQYF. DNA for the CDR3: TGTGCCAGCAGTTTATCGGGGCGGGAGGGTTTTACAGATACGCAGTATTTT.

The chain links TRBV12-3 or TRBV12-4 to TRBJ1-4; D unclear. The V gene lost 4 bases and the J gene lost 0 bases, with 6 bases spanning the gap. The CDR3 is 14 amino acids. DNA for the CDR3: TGTGCCAGCAGTTGGACGACAACTAATGAAAAACTGTTTTTT. Translating gives CASSWTTTNEKLFF.

This clonotype was observed a few times. This chain uses TRBV30 with TRBJ1-1, with D possibly being TRBD1 (6 bases). Germline CDR1 is GTSNPN and CDR2 is SVGIG (reference sequence). The CDR3 is made up of 13 amino acids. The germline V and J ends were trimmed by 4 bases and 4 bases, with 13 bases remaining between them. The CDR3 reads CAWTQGYGTEAFF. In DNA form, the CDR3 reads TGTGCCTGGACGCAGGGGTACGGCACTGAAGCTTTCTTT.